This is a list of T cell receptor beta chains from one sample in a study of blood T cell repertoires in COVID-19. Assay: immunoSEQ multiplex PCR; the TCRdb copy retains only in-frame clones and omits some. Of some 85,000 clones in the sample, about 88% were seen once. Sample: peripheral blood. The source of these receptors is a man aged 50-60 years with acute or convalescent COVID-19. CDR3s include the opening cysteine and the closing phenylalanine or tryptophan. The D gene is left open where the match is weak. Size is omitted from some rows. Given values are once, few, many or a class for expanded clones.

abundance	j_gene	v_gene	d_gene	CDR3aa	CDR3nt
.	TRBJ2-3	TRBV6-2/TRBV6-3	TRBD2	CASSYGLAGVDTQYF	TGTGCCAGCAGTTACGGCCTAGCGGGGGTTGATACGCAGTATTTT
.	TRBJ2-3	TRBV6-4	TRBD2	CASSARASGGWDTQYF	TGTGCCAGCAGTGCCCGGGCAAGCGGGGGCTGGGATACGCAGTATTTT
.	TRBJ2-2	TRBV7-6	.	CASSLENTGQAGELFF	TGTGCCAGCAGCTTAGAGAACACAGGGCAGGCCGGGGAGCTGTTTTTT
once	TRBJ1-5	TRBV12-3/TRBV12-4	TRBD1	CASSWTGDQPQHF	TGTGCCAGCAGTTGGACAGGGGATCAGCCCCAGCATTTT
many	TRBJ2-2	TRBV6-2/TRBV6-3	TRBD1	CASSSPYRQGDNTGELFF	TGTGCCAGCAGTTCCCCTTACCGACAGGGAGATAACACCGGGGAGCTGTTTTTT
once	TRBJ1-6	TRBV5-1	TRBD1	CASSLRQGDNSPLHF	TGCGCCAGCAGCTTGAGACAGGGAGATAATTCACCCCTCCACTTT
.	TRBJ2-3	TRBV28	.	CASSSTSDTQYF	TGTGCCAGCAGTTCCACATCAGATACGCAGTATTTT
few	TRBJ2-7	TRBV30	.	CAWRRDYEQYF	TGTGCCTGGAGGAGAGACTACGAGCAGTACTTC
.	TRBJ1-1	TRBV3-1/TRBV3-2	TRBD1	CASTHDRGGTEAFF	TGTGCCAGCACCCACGACAGGGGGGGTACTGAAGCTTTCTTT
once	TRBJ1-2	TRBV5-6	.	CASSLEGVPTRFNYGYTF	TGTGCCAGCAGCTTGGAAGGAGTCCCCACTCGATTTAACTATGGCTACACCTTC
.	TRBJ2-3	TRBV7-3	.	CASSLTITDTQYF	TGTGCCAGCAGCTTAACCATCACAGATACGCAGTATTTT
.	TRBJ1-6	TRBV7-9	.	CAIHLIRQANSPLHF	TGTGCCATTCACCTTATTCGACAGGCTAATTCACCCCTCCACTTT
.	TRBJ2-1	TRBV7-8	TRBD2	CASSPGLAVNEQFF	TGTGCCAGCAGCCCGGGACTAGCGGTTAATGAGCAGTTCTTC
.	TRBJ1-1	TRBV6-5	.	CASSYRGPDTEAFF	TGTGCCAGCAGTTACCGAGGGCCTGACACTGAAGCTTTCTTT
once	TRBJ2-6	TRBV15	.	CATSRDLRSSGANVLTF	TGTGCCACCAGCAGAGATCTTAGGAGCTCTGGGGCCAACGTCCTGACTTTC
few	TRBJ1-1	TRBV7-2	.	CASSPDSNMNTEAFF	TGTGCCAGCAGCCCGGACAGTAACATGAACACTGAAGCTTTCTTT
.	TRBJ2-2	TRBV12-5	.	CASGLVQGNTGELFF	TGTGCTAGTGGTTTGGTCCAGGGGAACACCGGGGAGCTGTTTTTT
few	TRBJ2-7	TRBV5-1	.	CASSSLQSNEQYF	TGCGCCAGCAGCTCGTTACAGTCCAACGAGCAGTACTTC
few	TRBJ1-1	TRBV12-3/TRBV12-4	TRBD1	CASSGQGRTEAFF	TGTGCCAGCAGCGGACAGGGACGGACTGAAGCTTTCTTT
.	TRBJ1-2	TRBV6-5	TRBD1	CASSYGGQAFGGYTF	TGTGCCAGCAGTTACGGGGGACAGGCCTTCGGAGGCTACACCTTC
.	TRBJ1-1	TRBV27	TRBD1	CASSLRQGGRNTEAFF	TGTGCCAGCAGTCTTCGACAGGGGGGAAGGAACACTGAAGCTTTCTTT
.	TRBJ1-2	TRBV7-2	TRBD1	CASSLGQGDYGYTF	TGTGCCAGCAGCTTGGGACAGGGGGACTATGGCTACACCTTC
.	TRBJ1-1	TRBV28	.	CASTPRGARGTEAFF	TGTGCCAGCACCCCACGCGGGGCGAGGGGCACTGAAGCTTTCTTT
.	TRBJ1-3	TRBV19	.	CASSFSDTFIGNTIYF	TGTGCCAGTAGTTTCTCGGACACTTTTATCGGAAACACCATATATTTT
.	TRBJ1-3	TRBV7-2	.	CASSPLRGFSGNTIYF	TGTGCCAGCAGCCCACTCCGGGGGTTCTCTGGAAACACCATATATTTT
once	TRBJ2-2	TRBV24-1	TRBD2	CATSDPGLAGGRTRELFF	TGTGCCACCAGTGATCCTGGACTAGCGGGGGGGCGCACCAGGGAGCTGTTTTTT
once	TRBJ2-1	TRBV7-2	TRBD2	CASSSLAGGPGEQFF	TGTGCCAGCAGCTCACTAGCGGGGGGGCCAGGTGAGCAGTTCTTC
.	TRBJ2-1	TRBV10-3	.	CAISDGWSSYNEQFF	TGTGCCATCAGTGATGGTTGGAGCTCCTACAATGAGCAGTTCTTC
.	TRBJ2-5	TRBV2	.	CASSEVWRETQYF	TGTGCCAGCAGTGAAGTTTGGAGGGAGACCCAGTACTTC
.	TRBJ2-7	TRBV2	TRBD1	CASKLTGGSYEQYF	TGTGCCAGCAAACTGACAGGGGGCTCCTACGAGCAGTACTTC
few	TRBJ1-1	TRBV27	.	CASSLSRHMNTEAFF	TGTGCCAGCAGTTTAAGCAGACACATGAACACTGAAGCTTTCTTT
.	TRBJ1-2	TRBV5-1	.	CASSGSQGNYGYTF	TGCGCCAGCAGCGGCTCACAGGGTAACTATGGCTACACCTTC
.	TRBJ2-5	TRBV24-1	.	CATSDPLQETQYF	TGTGCCACCAGTGATCCGCTCCAGGAGACCCAGTACTTC
.	TRBJ1-3	TRBV7-2	.	CASSPVSGISGDTIYF	TGTGCCAGCAGCCCCGTTTCGGGAATCTCTGGGGACACCATATATTTT
few	TRBJ1-1	TRBV6-1	.	CASSEWGVWTEAFF	TGTGCCAGCAGTGAATGGGGGGTATGGACTGAAGCTTTCTTT
.	TRBJ1-1	TRBV30	TRBD1	CAWMAVTGYTEAFF	TGTGCCTGGATGGCCGTGACAGGGTACACTGAAGCTTTCTTT
.	TRBJ2-5	TRBV27	TRBD1	CASPRDREETQYF	TGTGCCAGTCCCCGGGACAGAGAAGAGACCCAGTACTTC